This T cell receptor beta chain was captured by sequencing in a study of T cell changes during pregnancy in multiple sclerosis. Sequencing was performed with immunoSEQ multiplex PCR; in TCRdb, only in-frame clones are kept and a portion is missing. Among 35,000 to 50,000 clones listed, about nine tenths were seen once. The input for sequencing was CD4+ T cells from peripheral blood mononuclear cells, taken after pregnancy. This TCR was recovered from a female donor with multiple sclerosis, enrolled in a pregnancy study.

The CDR3 bases are TGTGCCAGCAGTCCCTTTGCGGGGGCCCGGGTTCGTAGCAATCAGCCCCAGCATTTT. Translated, it gives CASSPFAGARVRSNQPQHF. The rearrangement links TRBV27 to TRBJ1-5; TRBD1 might be the D (6 bases). Trimming removed 5 bases from V and 0 bases from J, with 23 bases in between. The CDR3 consists of 19 residues. Germline V gene lookup returns CDR1 MNHEY and CDR2 SMNVEV (reference sequence).